This T cell receptor (beta chain) came from a study of CD8+CD57+ T cells in acquired aplastic anemia. This clonotype has only a few counts. What it recognizes is unknown. Profiling that covered TCR beta VDJ and CDR3 relied on genomic DNA as its template. MiXCR was run by TCRdb on the reads, yielding one entry per CDR3 protein. The sample contains roughly 280,000 distinct CDR3 sequences, roughly 53% of which appear only once. Findings and limits, study-wide: Researchers reported that CD8+ Simpson's diversity was not significantly different in patients versus controls. Patients shared some 30 CD8+ CDR3 sequences with controls.

Per germline, CDR1 SGHRS and CDR2 YFSETQ. The CDR3 is 15 residues long. The germline V and J ends were trimmed by 1 base and 1 base, with 6 bases remaining between them. Patients included in sequencing had previously demonstrated CD8+CD57+ cell expansion by flow cytometry. Material for sequencing was sorted CD4+, CD8+, or CD8+CD57+ T cells (not recorded which) from PBMCs. The sequence came from a human donor with aplastic anemia. The V and J genes are TRBV5-1 and TRBJ2-6; D gene unclear. The CDR3 DNA reads as TGCGCCAGCAGCTTGCCCACTTCTGGGGCCAACGTCCTGACTTTC. Translating gives CASSLPTSGANVLTF. Full variable domain (outside the CDR3, taken from reference TRBV5-1 and TRBJ2-6): KAGVTQTPRYLIKTRGQQVTLSCSPISGHRSVSWYQQTPGQGLQFLFEYFSETQRNKGNFPGRFSGRQFSNSRSEMNVSTLELGDSALYLCASSLPTSGANVLTFGAGSRLTVL.